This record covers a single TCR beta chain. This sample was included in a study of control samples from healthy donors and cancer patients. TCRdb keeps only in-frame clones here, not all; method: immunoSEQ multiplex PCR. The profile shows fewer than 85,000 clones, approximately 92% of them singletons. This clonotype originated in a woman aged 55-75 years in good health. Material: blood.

DNA of the CDR3: TGTGCCAGCAGCAGCTTTAGCGGGGCCGGTTACAATGAGCAGTTCTTC. It specifies CASSSFSGAGYNEQFF. V usage is TRBV9 and J usage is TRBJ2-1; the match to TRBD2 covers 8 bases. Germline V gives CDR1 SGDLS, CDR2 YYNGEE. The CDR3 runs 16 residues. V gave up 4 bases and J gave up 4 bases; unmatched junction bases: 10.